The 26 T cell receptor beta chains given below trace back to one sample, sequenced in a study of T cell repertoires in cytomegalovirus infection. MiXCR, run by TCRdb on the reads, gives a single entry per CDR3 protein. Among about 310,000 distinct CDR3 sequences listed, 20% to 25% were seen once. These receptors have no identified antigens. The sequencing used cultured PBMCs, collected from culture after CMV antigen stimulation. The receptors stem from a human donor in good health (CMV status not recorded). Some clones in this sample may be carry-over from other donors' samples.

The table lists this clonotype with many counts. The rearrangement uses TRBV4-1 and TRBJ1-5; TRBD1 matches at 7 bases. The trim removed 0 bases at V and 5 bases at J, leaving 10 bases unmatched. Germline CDR1 and CDR2: MGHRA and YSYEKL. This CDR3 has 17 amino acids. DNA of the CDR3: TGCGCCAGCAGCCAAGATGGAGGGGGCAGGGGGGATCAGCCCCAGCATTTT. This translates into CASSQDGGGRGDQPQHF.

In this sample, this clonotype turned up a few times. The chain couples TRBV2 to TRBJ2-7, with no clear D. The germline gives CDR1 SNHLY, CDR2 FYNNEI. Trimming shortened V by 7 bases and J by 1 base, and 8 bases separated the two germline ends. This CDR3 is 12 amino acids long. The DNA for the CDR3 is TGTGCCAGCACCGAGACTTCCTACGAGCAGTACGTC. Translating gives CASTETSYEQYV.

V is TRBV12-3 or TRBV12-4 and J is TRBJ2-1; D may correspond to TRBD1 or TRBD2 (5 bases each). The CDR3 has 16 residues. V lost 1 base, J lost 5 bases, and 15 bases lay in between. DNA of the CDR3: TGTGCCAGCAGTTTAGTGGGGGATGGGGTCCACAATGAGCAGTTCTTC. This codes for CASSLVGDGVHNEQFF.

The chain uses TRBV28 and TRBJ2-7, with TRBD2 matching 9 bases. The CDR3 is made up of 15 amino acids. Losses at the gene ends were 2 bases for V and 3 bases for J; bases not matched to a gene: 5. Germline assignment: CDR1 MDHEN and CDR2 SYDVKM. Here the CDR3 DNA reads TGTGCCAGCAGTTTAGAAGCGGGAGGTGGCTACGAGCAGTACTTC. It is translated as CASSLEAGGGYEQYF.

The chain couples TRBV7-9 to TRBJ2-1, with D possibly matching TRBD2 (7 bases). The CDR3 contains 13 residues. Germline values: CDR1 SEHNR, CDR2 FQNEAQ (reference sequence). The CDR3 coding sequence is TGTGCGTCGGGGAGGGGGTATTTGTATGAGCAGTTCTTC. It codes for CASGRGYLYEQFF.

The chain employs TRBV2 and TRBJ2-3, with D perhaps given as TRBD1 or TRBD2 (5 bases each). In germline, CDR1 is SNHLY, CDR2 FYNNEI. V was cut by 1 base and J by 6 bases, with 11 bases left in between. The CDR3 spans 14 residues. Here the CDR3 reads CASSEDGAEDTQYF. The CDR3 bases are TGTGCCAGCAGTGAAGACGGGGCGGAGGATACGCAGTATTTT.

The chain couples TRBV6-2 or TRBV6-3 to TRBJ2-5; TRBD2 is a possible D gene (6 bases). There are 18 residues in the CDR3. The V end was cut by 2 bases, the J end by 4 bases, with 23 bases between. Germline CDR1 reads MNHEY; CDR2 reads SVGEGT. The CDR3 here is CASSYGHRGGPRRETQYF. CDR3 nucleotide sequence: TGTGCCAGCAGTTACGGTCATCGGGGAGGCCCGCGGCGAGAGACCCAGTACTTC.

The chain has TRBV7-3 and TRBJ1-2; D perhaps matches TRBD1 (6 bases). The CDR3 is made up of 17 amino acids. The V end was cut by 5 bases, the J end by 0 bases, with 19 bases between. The germline CDR1 and CDR2 sequences are SGHTA and FQGTGA. The CDR3 spells CASSPNPDRSSNYGYTF. In DNA form, the CDR3 reads TGTGCCAGCAGCCCAAACCCAGACAGGAGCTCTAACTATGGCTACACCTTC.

CDR3 residues: CASSQAGETDTQYF. In DNA, the CDR3 is TGCGCCAGCAGCCAAGCCGGAGAAACAGATACGCAGTATTTT. The chain couples TRBV4-1 to TRBJ2-3; the D is unclear. Deletions cut 1 base from V and 3 bases from J, with 8 bases between. The CDR3 sequence is 14 residues long. Germline-derived CDR1 and CDR2 are MGHRA and YSYEKL.

CDR3 protein: CASSRKDRTGEQYF. CDR3 coding DNA: TGCGCCAGCAGCCGAAAGGACAGGACCGGCGAGCAGTACTTC. This chain links TRBV4-3 with TRBJ2-7, with 7 bases lining up with TRBD1. CDR1 is LGHNA and CDR2 is YSLEER in the germline V gene. The CDR3 is made up of 14 amino acids. After removal of 4 bases from V and 6 bases from J, the junction contained 9 bases not matched to a gene.

The rearrangement links TRBV11-2 to TRBJ2-1, with D unclear. Germline V gene sequence: CDR1 SGHAT, CDR2 FQNNGV. Trimming cost V 1 base and J 8 bases, with 9 bases left between them. The CDR3 contains 13 residues. The CDR3 loop reads CASSLAGAHEQFF. Here the CDR3 DNA reads TGTGCCAGCAGCTTAGCGGGTGCTCATGAGCAGTTCTTC.

The table lists this clonotype with a few counts. V gene TRBV6-6 combines with J gene TRBJ1-1, with D tentatively TRBD1 (5 bases). Per germline, CDR1 MNHNY and CDR2 SVGAGI (reference sequence). Trimming took 7 bases from V and 5 from J, leaving 23 bases between them. This CDR3 spans 16 amino acids. This CDR3 is CASTKQVLRRTTEAFF. CDR3 DNA sequence: TGTGCCAGCACCAAACAGGTGTTGAGACGAACAACTGAAGCTTTCTTT.

Note on this clonotype: One end of the junction varies from germline; a read error may be responsible. The chain is built from TRBV4-3 and TRBJ1-2, with D uncertain. The germline gives CDR1 LGHNA, CDR2 YSLEER. The CDR3 length is 17 residues. CDR3 in DNA: TGCGTCAGCAGCCAAGATATATTGACCGCTGCTAACTATGGCTACACCTTC. The encoded protein is CVSSQDILTAANYGYTF.

This clonotype was seen more than once but under ten times. The V gene is TRBV6-1, the J gene TRBJ1-2, with D perhaps TRBD1 (5 bases). V lost 4 bases to trimming and J lost 7 bases, with 19 bases between them. CDR3 length: 15 amino acids. Looked up from germline, CDR1 is MNHNS and CDR2 is SASEGT. The chain's CDR3 is CASSAFGAGNFGYTF. CDR3 nucleotides: TGTGCCAGCAGTGCGTTCGGGGCAGGGAATTTTGGCTACACCTTC.

This clonotype has only a few counts. The chain uses TRBV7-2 and TRBJ2-1; possibly TRBD1 or TRBD2 for D (5 bases each). The germline gives CDR1 SGHTA, CDR2 FQGNSA. This CDR3 region has 15 residues. Trimming took off 4 bases at V and 6 bases at J, with 16 bases between the two ends. CDR3 amino acids: CASSWGTQFGNEQFF. In DNA form, the CDR3 reads TGTGCCAGCAGCTGGGGGACCCAATTCGGCAATGAGCAGTTCTTC.

V is TRBV11-2 and J is TRBJ1-6; maybe TRBD1 (5 bases). Per germline, CDR1 SGHAT and CDR2 FQNNGV. This CDR3 is built from 16 residues. V lost 1 base and J 1 base, leaving 8 bases between the germline ends. CDR3 in DNA: TGTGCCAGCAGCTTAGGACGGGGGTCCTATAATTCACCCCTCCACTTT. Encoded protein: CASSLGRGSYNSPLHF.

This clonotype was detected once. This chain connects TRBV4-2 to TRBJ2-4; tentative D call: TRBD2 (6 bases). V lost 6 bases, J lost 1 base, and 10 bases lay in between. This CDR3 region has 14 residues. Per germline, CDR1 LGHNA and CDR2 YNFKEQ. CDR3 sequence reads: CASSLSGAKNIQYF. CDR3 DNA sequence: TGTGCCAGCAGTCTGAGCGGGGCCAAAAACATTCAGTACTTC.

The table lists this clonotype with a few counts. This chain uses TRBV29-1 with TRBJ2-2; a possible D gene is TRBD1 (6 bases). Germline assignment: CDR1 SQVTM and CDR2 ANQGSEA. There are 14 residues in the CDR3. V lost 7 bases, J lost 4 bases, and 16 bases lay in between. The CDR3 DNA reads TGCAGCGCCCCTCGGCAGGGGACCACCGGGGAGCTGTTTTTT. Its protein product is CSAPRQGTTGELFF.

This chain links TRBV11-3 with TRBJ2-2; perhaps TRBD2 as D (5 bases). Germline values: CDR1 SGHNT, CDR2 YENEEA. CDR3 size: 14 residues. The V gene lost 4 bases and the J gene lost 6 bases, with 12 bases spanning the gap. Here the CDR3 DNA reads TGTGCCAGCAGCTATGGACTCCAAGCCGGGGAGCTGTTTTTT. This translates into CASSYGLQAGELFF.

The chain combines TRBV20-1 with TRBJ2-1; D is ambiguous. The germline V and J ends were trimmed by 0 bases and 4 bases, with 13 bases remaining between them. Germline CDR1 reads DFQATT; CDR2 reads SNEGSKA (reference sequence). The CDR3 is 15 residues long. As DNA, the CDR3 is TGCAGTGCTAGAGACCCCATTCGGCTTTACAATGAGCAGTTCTTC. Translation: CSARDPIRLYNEQFF.

In this sample, this clonotype turned up many times. The CDR3 nucleotides are TGTGCCAGCAGTTCGGACAGGGCCCAAGAGACCCAGTACTTC. Encoded protein: CASSSDRAQETQYF. The chain joins TRBV28 to TRBJ2-5; TRBD1 aligns across 8 bases. Germline V gene sequence: CDR1 MDHEN, CDR2 SYDVKM. This CDR3 has 14 residues. V shed 4 bases and J 1 base; nucleotides not matched to a gene: 2.

V and J are TRBV27 and TRBJ2-6, with 9 nucleotides matching TRBD2. Trimming removed 5 bases from V and 0 bases from J; junction bases left unmatched: 17. Germline CDR1 is MNHEY and CDR2 is SMNVEV (reference sequence). The CDR3 loop spans 21 amino acids. The CDR3 DNA follows: TGTGCCAGCAGTGCCCCCATGGGGCTAGCGGGATCGAGCTCTGGGGCCAACGTCCTGACTTTC. Protein product: CASSAPMGLAGSSSGANVLTF.

The V call is TRBV7-9, the J call TRBJ1-6; D perhaps matches TRBD1 (6 bases). Germline values: CDR1 SEHNR, CDR2 FQNEAQ (reference sequence). The ends were cut back, 5 bases at V and 4 bases at J, with 18 bases in the middle. The length of the CDR3 is 17 residues. CDR3 bases: TGTGCCAGCAGCATGGCAAGGATGGGGGCTTATAATTCACCCCTCCACTTT. Translated: CASSMARMGAYNSPLHF.

The rearrangement links TRBV4-2 to TRBJ2-1; D gene uncertain. The CDR3 is made up of 15 amino acids. V shed 0 bases and J shed 1 base, with 7 bases lying between them. The germline V gene encodes CDR1 LGHNA and CDR2 YNFKEQ. Here the CDR3 DNA reads TGTGCCAGCAGCCAAGATAAGGGATCCTACAATGAGCAGTTCTTC. Its protein product is CASSQDKGSYNEQFF.

The chain uses TRBV12-3 or TRBV12-4 and TRBJ2-5; a possible D gene is TRBD1 (5 bases). The length of the CDR3 is 11 residues. V gave up 7 bases and J gave up 9 bases, with 12 bases separating them. Here the CDR3 DNA reads TGTGCCAGCAACTCAGACAGTCCCCAGTACTTC. Translating it yields CASNSDSPQYF.

The chain recombines TRBV7-3 with TRBJ2-7; the D gene is possibly TRBD1 (7 bases). The germline gives CDR1 SGHTA, CDR2 FQGTGA. The V end lost 0 bases, the J end lost 7 bases, and 16 bases lay between the germline ends. CDR3 length: 15 residues. The CDR3 is CASSLTEGAHGEQYF. Here the CDR3 DNA reads TGTGCCAGCAGCTTAACGGAGGGGGCCCACGGGGAGCAGTACTTC.